This record concerns one TCR beta chain sequence. Its antigen remains unidentified. Read data end 3 residues before the CDR3 end; the end is taken from the germline J gene. The CDR3 covers 11 residues. CDR1 is SEHNR, CDR2 FQNEAQ, per germline (reference sequence). The data stem from a study of T cell clonality in common variable immunodeficiency. Study findings and constraints: Common variable immunodeficiency TCR beta sequences reportedly had fewer deletions and N-nucleotide insertions.

Sequencing was performed with immunoSEQ multiplex PCR; in TCRdb, only in-frame clones are kept and a portion is missing. Singletons are absent from the sample, which has 9,500 to 15,000 clones. The sample taken for sequencing was peripheral blood mononuclear cells. The J gene is TRBJ1-2, the V gene TRBV7-9, with a weak D call TRBD1 (6 bases). The sequence was collected from a human donor with common variable immunodeficiency. Incomplete CDR3 DNA: TGTGCCAGCAGCCCGGGACATAGC. Its protein is CASSPGHS. The complete CDR3 protein is CASSPGHSYTF.